Listed below are T cell receptor beta chains from one sample, sequenced in a study of shared clonotypes between healthy human individuals. Clones were sequenced by immunoSEQ multiplex PCR, and TCRdb holds only the in-frame ones, with some missing. This sample has roughly 2.5 million clones, with around 94% found just once. Sequenced material: naive CD4+ T cells sorted from blood. Every receptor here comes from a man aged 18 to 30 in good health. The CDR3 runs from the conserved cysteine through the conserved F or W. Fields, in order: CDR3 protein, CDR3 DNA, V gene, clone size, J gene, D gene. D genes are given only for firm matches. The listing skips clone size in some rows; elsewhere it reads once, few, many or a size class.

CDR3aa: CASSFSVFLGASNYGYTF
CDR3nt: TGTGCCAGCAGCTTTAGTGTCTTTTTGGGGGCAAGTAACTATGGCTACACCTTC
v_gene: TRBV5-4
abundance: .
j_gene: TRBJ1-2
d_gene: .

CDR3aa: CASSFRGQSTDTQYF
CDR3nt: TGCGCCAGCAGCTTTCGGGGACAGAGCACAGATACGCAGTATTTT
v_gene: TRBV5-1
abundance: .
j_gene: TRBJ2-3
d_gene: TRBD1

CDR3aa: CASTGNPSNQPQHF
CDR3nt: TGTGCCAGCACAGGTAATCCTAGCAATCAGCCCCAGCATTTT
v_gene: TRBV28
abundance: .
j_gene: TRBJ1-5
d_gene: .

CDR3aa: CASSPLGGRTDTQYF
CDR3nt: TGCGCCAGCAGCCCGCTCGGGGGGCGCACAGATACGCAGTATTTT
v_gene: TRBV4-1
abundance: .
j_gene: TRBJ2-3
d_gene: .

CDR3aa: CASGLATGFGNTIYF
CDR3nt: TGTGCTAGTGGTTTGGCCACGGGTTTTGGAAACACCATATATTTT
v_gene: TRBV12-5
abundance: .
j_gene: TRBJ1-3
d_gene: .

CDR3aa: CASSLGTDGSPLHF
CDR3nt: TGCGCCAGCAGCTTAGGGACAGACGGTTCACCCCTCCACTTT
v_gene: TRBV5-1
abundance: .
j_gene: TRBJ1-6
d_gene: TRBD1

CDR3aa: CASSLRGGTGPGEQYF
CDR3nt: TGTGCCAGCAGTTTAAGGGGGGGGACAGGGCCTGGCGAGCAGTACTTC
v_gene: TRBV28
abundance: once
j_gene: TRBJ2-7
d_gene: TRBD1

CDR3aa: CASSQAAATPYREQYF
CDR3nt: TGCGCCAGCAGCCAAGCTGCGGCCACTCCTTATAGAGAGCAGTACTTC
v_gene: TRBV4-1
abundance: .
j_gene: TRBJ2-5
d_gene: .

CDR3aa: CASSQVDSAPSYEQYF
CDR3nt: TGCGCCAGCAGCCAAGTGGACAGTGCCCCTTCCTACGAGCAGTACTTC
v_gene: TRBV4-1
abundance: .
j_gene: TRBJ2-7
d_gene: .

CDR3aa: CASLSWGPESPLHF
CDR3nt: TGTGCCAGTCTCTCCTGGGGTCCCGAGTCGCCCCTCCACTTT
v_gene: TRBV2
abundance: .
j_gene: TRBJ1-6
d_gene: .

CDR3aa: CSVEGPAAGGPTDTQYF
CDR3nt: TGCAGCGTTGAGGGCCCCGCGGCGGGAGGGCCTACAGATACGCAGTATTTT
v_gene: TRBV29-1
abundance: .
j_gene: TRBJ2-3
d_gene: TRBD2

CDR3aa: CAWTPDGRGYTF
CDR3nt: TGTGCCTGGACCCCGGACGGGAGGGGCTACACCTTC
v_gene: TRBV30
abundance: .
j_gene: TRBJ1-2
d_gene: .

CDR3aa: CASSQGAGQGAFYNEQFF
CDR3nt: TGCGCCAGCAGCCAAGGGGCAGGACAGGGGGCGTTCTACAATGAGCAGTTCTTC
v_gene: TRBV4-1
abundance: .
j_gene: TRBJ2-1
d_gene: TRBD1

CDR3aa: CASRREVHQSYEQYF
CDR3nt: TGTGCCAGCAGGAGAGAGGTCCATCAATCCTACGAGCAGTACTTC
v_gene: TRBV6-1
abundance: .
j_gene: TRBJ2-7
d_gene: .

CDR3aa: CASSEAPPGTKYEQYF
CDR3nt: TGTGCCAGCAGTGAAGCCCCGCCCGGGACAAAATACGAGCAGTACTTC
v_gene: TRBV2
abundance: .
j_gene: TRBJ2-7
d_gene: .

CDR3aa: CASRRGAKETQYF
CDR3nt: TGTGCCAGCCGCCGGGGGGCCAAAGAGACCCAGTACTTC
v_gene: TRBV28
abundance: once
j_gene: TRBJ2-5
d_gene: .

CDR3aa: CASSLRLAGNTGELFF
CDR3nt: TGTGCCAGCAGCTTACGGCTAGCGGGGAACACCGGGGAGCTGTTTTTT
v_gene: TRBV7-9
abundance: .
j_gene: TRBJ2-2
d_gene: TRBD2

CDR3aa: CATSRATNEKLFF
CDR3nt: TGTGCCACCAGCAGAGCTACTAATGAAAAACTGTTTTTT
v_gene: TRBV15
abundance: .
j_gene: TRBJ1-4
d_gene: .

CDR3aa: CASSPGLLGAQETQYF
CDR3nt: TGTGCCAGCTCACCCGGGCTCCTAGGGGCACAAGAGACCCAGTACTTC
v_gene: TRBV18
abundance: .
j_gene: TRBJ2-5
d_gene: .

CDR3aa: CASSSRRDRNTIYF
CDR3nt: TGTGCCAGCAGCTCTCGCCGGGATCGAAACACCATATATTTT
v_gene: TRBV7-9
abundance: .
j_gene: TRBJ1-3
d_gene: .

CDR3aa: CASSEAVRSSYNSPLHF
CDR3nt: TGTGCCAGCAGTGAAGCTGTCCGTAGCTCCTATAATTCACCCCTCCACTTT
v_gene: TRBV6-1
abundance: .
j_gene: TRBJ1-6
d_gene: .

CDR3aa: CASSFRGPGDEKLFF
CDR3nt: TGTGCCAGCAGCTTTCGGGGGCCCGGGGATGAAAAACTGTTTTTT
v_gene: TRBV5-8
abundance: .
j_gene: TRBJ1-4
d_gene: .

CDR3aa: CASSPSTSGINTGELFF
CDR3nt: TGTGCCAGCTCACCTTCTACTAGCGGGATAAACACCGGGGAGCTGTTTTTT
v_gene: TRBV18
abundance: .
j_gene: TRBJ2-2
d_gene: TRBD2

CDR3aa: CASSGRPSPDTQYF
CDR3nt: TGTGCCAGCAGTGGGAGACCCTCCCCAGATACGCAGTATTTT
v_gene: TRBV2
abundance: .
j_gene: TRBJ2-3
d_gene: .

CDR3aa: CASSPYSTPQYF
CDR3nt: TGCGCCAGCAGCCCCTACTCGACCCCGCAGTATTTT
v_gene: TRBV5-1
abundance: .
j_gene: TRBJ2-3
d_gene: .

CDR3aa: CASSETQGQETQYF
CDR3nt: TGCGCCAGCAGTGAGACACAGGGGCAAGAGACCCAGTACTTC
v_gene: TRBV10-1
abundance: .
j_gene: TRBJ2-5
d_gene: TRBD1

CDR3aa: CASSYRETGVYEQYF
CDR3nt: TGTGCCAGCAGTTACCGCGAGACAGGGGTATACGAGCAGTACTTC
v_gene: TRBV6-5
abundance: .
j_gene: TRBJ2-7
d_gene: TRBD1

CDR3aa: CASSFGLAGGPRYNEQFF
CDR3nt: TGTGCCAGCAGCTTCGGACTAGCGGGGGGGCCTAGGTACAATGAGCAGTTCTTC
v_gene: TRBV7-8
abundance: .
j_gene: TRBJ2-1
d_gene: TRBD2

CDR3aa: CASSIWSGSGEQYF
CDR3nt: TGTGCCAGTAGTATCTGGAGCGGGAGCGGAGAGCAGTACTTC
v_gene: TRBV19
abundance: .
j_gene: TRBJ2-7
d_gene: TRBD2

CDR3aa: CASSSEGGGYGYTF
CDR3nt: TGCGCCAGCAGCTCGGAAGGCGGGGGCTATGGCTACACCTTC
v_gene: TRBV5-1
abundance: .
j_gene: TRBJ1-2
d_gene: .

CDR3aa: CASSALYSNQPQHF
CDR3nt: TGTGCCAGCAGTGCCTTATATAGCAATCAGCCCCAGCATTTT
v_gene: TRBV6-1
abundance: .
j_gene: TRBJ1-5
d_gene: .

CDR3aa: CASSVPGTGLAGANVLTF
CDR3nt: TGCGCCAGCAGCGTACCCGGGACAGGGCTTGCCGGGGCCAACGTCCTGACTTTC
v_gene: TRBV5-1
abundance: .
j_gene: TRBJ2-6
d_gene: TRBD1

CDR3aa: CASSFRDRGGNTIYF
CDR3nt: TGTGCCAGCAGTTTTAGGGACAGGGGTGGAAACACCATATATTTT
v_gene: TRBV28
abundance: .
j_gene: TRBJ1-3
d_gene: TRBD1

CDR3aa: CASSEKLLAEAFF
CDR3nt: TGTGCCAGCAGTGAAAAGTTGTTGGCTGAAGCTTTCTTT
v_gene: TRBV6-1
abundance: .
j_gene: TRBJ1-1
d_gene: .

CDR3aa: CASSARLAGGFSSYNEQFF
CDR3nt: TGTGCCAGCAGCGCCCGACTAGCGGGGGGATTTAGCTCCTACAATGAGCAGTTCTTC
v_gene: TRBV9
abundance: .
j_gene: TRBJ2-1
d_gene: TRBD2

CDR3aa: CASSLVGQNYGYTF
CDR3nt: TGTGCCAGCAGCTTGGTGGGTCAGAACTATGGCTACACCTTC
v_gene: TRBV5-4
abundance: .
j_gene: TRBJ1-2
d_gene: .

CDR3aa: CASSPGLLNTGELFF
CDR3nt: TGTGCCAGCAGCCCAGGGCTCTTGAACACCGGGGAGCTGTTTTTT
v_gene: TRBV5-4
abundance: .
j_gene: TRBJ2-2
d_gene: .

CDR3aa: CSSGTYRGAQYF
CDR3nt: TGCAGCTCCGGGACTTACCGCGGGGCCCAGTACTTC
v_gene: TRBV29-1
abundance: .
j_gene: TRBJ2-5
d_gene: .

CDR3aa: CASRQGTAAEQYF
CDR3nt: TGTGCCAGCAGACAGGGGACGGCTGCCGAGCAGTACTTC
v_gene: TRBV6-5
abundance: .
j_gene: TRBJ2-7
d_gene: TRBD1

CDR3aa: CAGNLGLRKGEAFF
CDR3nt: TGTGCCGGAAACTTGGGACTCCGAAAGGGTGAAGCTTTCTTT
v_gene: TRBV30
abundance: .
j_gene: TRBJ1-1
d_gene: .

CDR3aa: CASSLSTGPNYGYTF
CDR3nt: TGTGCCAGCAGCCTTTCAACAGGGCCAAACTATGGCTACACCTTC
v_gene: TRBV11-2
abundance: once
j_gene: TRBJ1-2
d_gene: .

CDR3aa: CASSQDPWGDTEAFF
CDR3nt: TGTGCCAGCAGCCAAGATCCCTGGGGGGACACTGAAGCTTTCTTT
v_gene: TRBV14
abundance: .
j_gene: TRBJ1-1
d_gene: .

CDR3aa: CASSPGKTQYF
CDR3nt: TGTGCCAGCAGCCCCGGGAAGACGCAGTATTTT
v_gene: TRBV11-2
abundance: .
j_gene: TRBJ2-3
d_gene: .

CDR3aa: CASTPLPQSNTEAFF
CDR3nt: TGTGCCAGCACTCCCCTCCCCCAGAGCAACACTGAAGCTTTCTTT
v_gene: TRBV6-5
abundance: .
j_gene: TRBJ1-1
d_gene: .

CDR3aa: CASSFGQGATGELFF
CDR3nt: TGTGCCAGCAGCTTCGGGCAGGGGGCGACCGGGGAGCTGTTTTTT
v_gene: TRBV7-9
abundance: .
j_gene: TRBJ2-2
d_gene: TRBD1

CDR3aa: CASRLGWVDTQYF
CDR3nt: TGTGCCAGCAGGCTGGGTTGGGTGGATACGCAGTATTTT
v_gene: TRBV6-5
abundance: .
j_gene: TRBJ2-3
d_gene: .

CDR3aa: CASSLEVARGSDTQYF
CDR3nt: TGTGCCAGCAGCTTGGAGGTAGCGCGCGGGTCAGATACGCAGTATTTT
v_gene: TRBV11-2
abundance: .
j_gene: TRBJ2-3
d_gene: .

CDR3aa: CASSAGTGELFF
CDR3nt: TGTGCCAGCAGCGCGGGGACCGGGGAGCTGTTTTTT
v_gene: TRBV5-8
abundance: .
j_gene: TRBJ2-2
d_gene: .

CDR3aa: CASSLAGELFF
CDR3nt: TGTGCCAGCAGCTTAGCCGGGGAGCTGTTTTTT
v_gene: TRBV7-3
abundance: few
j_gene: TRBJ2-2
d_gene: .

CDR3aa: CASSPPGVAGRLGPGELFF
CDR3nt: TGTGCCAGCAGCCCCCCGGGGGTAGCGGGGAGGCTGGGCCCCGGGGAGCTGTTTTTT
v_gene: TRBV7-3
abundance: .
j_gene: TRBJ2-2
d_gene: TRBD2

CDR3aa: CASSLARGRSSYNEQFF
CDR3nt: TGTGCCAGCAGCTTAGCCCGGGGCCGAAGCTCCTACAATGAGCAGTTCTTC
v_gene: TRBV7-9
abundance: .
j_gene: TRBJ2-1
d_gene: .

CDR3aa: CASSLGLGAYNEQFF
CDR3nt: TGCGCCAGCAGCCTGGGACTAGGAGCCTACAATGAGCAGTTCTTC
v_gene: TRBV4-1
abundance: .
j_gene: TRBJ2-1
d_gene: TRBD2

CDR3aa: CASSSGGGVGGELFF
CDR3nt: TGTGCCAGCAGTTCAGGCGGGGGGGTTGGCGGGGAGCTGTTTTTT
v_gene: TRBV28
abundance: .
j_gene: TRBJ2-2
d_gene: TRBD2

CDR3aa: CASSEGGRTDTQYF
CDR3nt: TGTGCCAGCAGTGAGGGGGGCCGCACAGATACGCAGTATTTT
v_gene: TRBV2
abundance: .
j_gene: TRBJ2-3
d_gene: .

CDR3aa: CASQPAGTDYSNQPQHF
CDR3nt: TGTGCCAGTCAACCCGCTGGGACAGACTATAGCAATCAGCCCCAGCATTTT
v_gene: TRBV5-4
abundance: .
j_gene: TRBJ1-5
d_gene: TRBD1

CDR3aa: CASSPGTVAAGELFF
CDR3nt: TGTGCCAGCTCACCCGGGACAGTGGCGGCCGGGGAGCTGTTTTTT
v_gene: TRBV18
abundance: .
j_gene: TRBJ2-2
d_gene: TRBD1

CDR3aa: CASSIGRETQYF
CDR3nt: TGTGCCAGTAGTATAGGGCGAGAGACCCAGTACTTC
v_gene: TRBV19
abundance: .
j_gene: TRBJ2-5
d_gene: .